The 14 T cell receptor beta chains below all came from one sample that was sequenced in a study of shared T cell receptors in the human thymus. The method was immunoSEQ multiplex PCR; TCRdb's version includes in-frame clones alone and lacks a portion of them. In the table there are about 380,000 clones, just under 95% of which are singletons. Material: thymocytes. The receptors shown here come from a human donor.

This rearrangement joins TRBV11-2 to TRBJ2-3; D may be TRBD2 (6 bases). Trimming pared 5 bases from V and 1 base from J, leaving 16 bases between. CDR3 length equals 16 residues. Germline V gene sequence: CDR1 SGHAT, CDR2 FQNNGV. CDR3 nucleotide sequence: TGTGCCAGCAGCCCCCTAGCGTATATAGGCACAGATACGCAGTATTTT. Protein sequence: CASSPLAYIGTDTQYF.

The gene calls are TRBV27 and TRBJ1-4, with no clear D. The V end was cut by 5 bases, the J end by 5 bases, with 9 bases between. Germline V CDR1 and CDR2: MNHEY, SMNVEV (reference sequence). The CDR3 loop spans 13 amino acids. CDR3 DNA: TGTGCCAGCAGTCCTACAGACAATGAAAAACTGTTTTTT. Translating it yields CASSPTDNEKLFF.

The rearrangement links TRBV9 to TRBJ1-3; D uncertain. Germline CDR1 reads SGDLS; CDR2 reads YYNGEE. The CDR3 totals 12 residues. Trimming stripped 5 bases from V and 0 bases from J, with 3 bases between. The CDR3 protein is CASRDSGNTIYF. The CDR3 nucleotides read TGTGCCAGCAGAGACTCTGGAAACACCATATATTTT.

This chain connects TRBV27 to TRBJ1-6; D is uncertain. V dropped 2 bases and J dropped 5 bases, with 10 bases sitting between them. The V gene's germline CDR1 is MNHEY and CDR2 SMNVEV (reference sequence). This CDR3 region has 15 residues. CDR3 DNA: TGTGCCAGCAGTTTAATGAGGACTGATAATTCACCCCTCCACTTT. It yields the protein CASSLMRTDNSPLHF.

This chain links TRBV15 with TRBJ2-7, with TRBD2 as a possible D gene (6 bases). V was cut by 0 bases and J by 3 bases, with 9 bases left in between. The CDR3 runs to 14 residues. In germline, CDR1 is LNHNV, CDR2 YYDKDF (reference sequence). Written as DNA, the CDR3 is TGTGCCACCAGCAGAGAATGGCGGGACTACGAGCAGTACTTC. Its protein product is CATSREWRDYEQYF.

J is TRBJ2-1 and V is TRBV2; D is perhaps TRBD1 or TRBD2 (7 bases each). The CDR3 spans 14 residues. Deletions cut 7 bases from V and 7 bases from J, with 17 bases between. Looked up from germline, CDR1 is SNHLY and CDR2 is FYNNEI. The DNA of the CDR3 is TGTGCCAGCACCCAGGGGGGGGCTGGGAATGAGCAGTTCTTC. Amino acids: CASTQGGAGNEQFF.

The rearrangement links TRBV6-5 to TRBJ1-4; tentatively, D is TRBD1 (6 bases). The CDR3 loop spans 13 amino acids. V gave up 5 bases and J gave up 7 bases, with 11 bases separating them. Germline V CDR1 and CDR2: MNHEY, SVGAGI. The CDR3 region is CASSRGVGEKLFF. For the CDR3, the DNA is TGTGCCAGCAGTAGGGGGGTCGGTGAAAAACTGTTTTTT.

The chain employs TRBV28 and TRBJ1-1; 7 nucleotides match TRBD1. Germline V CDR1 and CDR2: MDHEN, SYDVKM. CDR3 length equals 14 residues. V gave up 5 bases and J gave up 0 bases; unmatched junction bases: 3. CDR3 nucleotides: TGTGCCAGCAGTCAGGGACAGATGAACACTGAAGCTTTCTTT. Translation gives CASSQGQMNTEAFF.

The rearrangement joins TRBV7-2 to TRBJ2-3; D is possibly TRBD2 (5 bases). Trimming shortened V by 6 bases and J by 5 bases, and 12 bases separated the two germline ends. Per germline, CDR1 SGHTA and CDR2 FQGNSA. The CDR3 is 13 residues long. CDR3 DNA: TGTGCCAGCAGTACTTTCCGGGGAGATACGCAGTATTTT. Its protein is CASSTFRGDTQYF.

This sequence joins TRBV4-2 and TRBJ2-1; 8 bases are shared with TRBD2. The CDR3 loop spans 18 amino acids. With V trimmed by 1 base and J by 7 bases, 15 bases remained unmatched. Germline-derived CDR1 and CDR2 are LGHNA and YNFKEQ. DNA of the CDR3: TGTGCCAGCAGCCAAGGTTTAAGGTCAGCGGGAGTCAGGAATGAGCAGTTCTTC. Encoded protein: CASSQGLRSAGVRNEQFF.

The chain recombines TRBV5-8 with TRBJ2-5; D is uncertain. V dropped 9 bases and J dropped 2 bases, with 14 bases sitting between them. The length of the CDR3 is 13 residues. CDR1 is SGHTS, CDR2 YDEGEE, per germline. The CDR3 bases are TGTGCCAACTTTAAGGTACCTCAAGAGACCCAGTACTTC. This gives the protein CANFKVPQETQYF.

The chain recombines TRBV4-3 with TRBJ2-3; no clear D. Germline V gene data show CDR1 as LGHNA and CDR2 as YSLEER. The CDR3 contains 14 residues. V was trimmed by 5 bases and J by 2 bases, leaving 11 bases between them. The CDR3 protein is CASSEIKATDTQYF. The CDR3 bases are TGCGCCAGCAGCGAGATAAAGGCCACAGATACGCAGTATTTT.

This clone was observed a single time. J is TRBJ2-5 and V is TRBV4-1; D could derive from TRBD1 or TRBD2 (5 bases each). The J call may be in error: the DNA end matches TRBJ2-7 better. The CDR3 runs 17 residues. Germline CDR1 is MGHRA and CDR2 is YSYEKL. CDR3 bases: TGCGCCAGCAGCCAAGAGAAACGGACAAAACGCGGGTACGAGCAGTACTTC. Translating gives CASSQEKRTKRGYEQYF.

The rearrangement uses TRBV30 and TRBJ1-4, with a weak D call TRBD1 (5 bases). This CDR3 has 15 amino acids. Germline loops: CDR1 GTSNPN, CDR2 SVGIG (reference sequence). Trimming removed 3 bases at V and 2 bases at J, with 13 bases between. As DNA, the CDR3 is TGTGCCTGGAGATCTAAGGGGTGGACTAATGAAAAACTGTTTTTT. Its translation is CAWRSKGWTNEKLFF.